This T cell receptor (beta chain) is from a study of T cell changes during pregnancy in multiple sclerosis. Method: immunoSEQ multiplex PCR; TCRdb's copy keeps in-frame clones and lacks some. The table includes tens of thousands of clones, 92% detected once. Germline CDR1 SGHKS, CDR2 YYEKEE (reference sequence). The CDR3 runs 13 residues. V was clipped by 5 bases and J by 2 bases; unmatched bases: 1. The sequenced sample was CD8+ T cells from peripheral blood mononuclear cells, obtained in the third trimester of pregnancy. The clonotype was recovered from a female donor with multiple sclerosis, enrolled in a pregnancy study. This chain joins TRBV5-5 and TRBJ2-5, with 9 bases aligning to TRBD1. The CDR3 sequence is CASRDRGQETQYF. The DNA for the CDR3 is TGTGCCAGCAGAGACAGGGGGCAAGAGACCCAGTACTTC.